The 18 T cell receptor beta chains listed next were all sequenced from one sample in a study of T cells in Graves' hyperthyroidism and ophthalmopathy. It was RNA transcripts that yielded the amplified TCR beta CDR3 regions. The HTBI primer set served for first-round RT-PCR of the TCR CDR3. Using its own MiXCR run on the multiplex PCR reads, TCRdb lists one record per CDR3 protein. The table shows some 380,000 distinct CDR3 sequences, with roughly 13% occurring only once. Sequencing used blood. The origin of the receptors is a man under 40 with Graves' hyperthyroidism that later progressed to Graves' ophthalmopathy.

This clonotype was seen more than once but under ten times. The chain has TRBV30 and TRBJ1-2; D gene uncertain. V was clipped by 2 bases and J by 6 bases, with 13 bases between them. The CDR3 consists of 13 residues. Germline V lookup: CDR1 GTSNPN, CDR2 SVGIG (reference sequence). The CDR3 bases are TGTGCCTGGAGTTCGGACCCGAGGAATGGCTACACCTTC. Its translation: CAWSSDPRNGYTF.

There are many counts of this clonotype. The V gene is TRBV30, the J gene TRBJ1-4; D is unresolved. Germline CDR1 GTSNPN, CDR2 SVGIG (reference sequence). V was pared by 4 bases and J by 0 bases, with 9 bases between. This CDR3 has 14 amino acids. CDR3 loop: CAWTAMATNEKLFF. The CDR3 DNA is TGTGCCTGGACCGCTATGGCAACTAATGAAAAACTGTTTTTT.

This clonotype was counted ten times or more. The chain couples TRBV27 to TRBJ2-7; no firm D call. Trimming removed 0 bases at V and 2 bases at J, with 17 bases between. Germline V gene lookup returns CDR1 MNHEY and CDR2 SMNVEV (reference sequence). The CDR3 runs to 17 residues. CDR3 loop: CASSLSVRQSKTYEQYF. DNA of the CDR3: TGTGCCAGCAGTTTATCAGTGAGGCAGTCTAAAACCTACGAGCAGTACTTC.

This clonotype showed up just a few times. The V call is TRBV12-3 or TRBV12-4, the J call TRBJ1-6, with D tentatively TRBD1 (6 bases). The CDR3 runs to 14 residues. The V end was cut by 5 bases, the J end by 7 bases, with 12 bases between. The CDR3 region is CASSATGINSPLHF. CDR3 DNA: TGTGCCAGCAGTGCGACAGGCATCAATTCACCCCTCCACTTT.

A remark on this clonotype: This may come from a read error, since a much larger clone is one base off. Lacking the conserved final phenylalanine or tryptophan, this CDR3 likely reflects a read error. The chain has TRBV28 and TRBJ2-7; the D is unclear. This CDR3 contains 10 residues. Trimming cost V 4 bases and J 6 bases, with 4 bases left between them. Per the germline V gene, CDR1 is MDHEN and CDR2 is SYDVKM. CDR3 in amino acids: CASSSSEQYL. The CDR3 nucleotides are TGTGCCAGCAGTTCGAGCGAGCAGTACCTC.

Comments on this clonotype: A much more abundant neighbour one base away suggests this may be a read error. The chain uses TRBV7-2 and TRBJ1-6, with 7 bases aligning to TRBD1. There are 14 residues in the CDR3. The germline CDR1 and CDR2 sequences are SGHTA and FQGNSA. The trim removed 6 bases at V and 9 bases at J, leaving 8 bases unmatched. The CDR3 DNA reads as TGTGCCAGCAGATCCGGGACAGACACTTCACCCCTCCACTTT. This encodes CASRSGTDTSPLHF.

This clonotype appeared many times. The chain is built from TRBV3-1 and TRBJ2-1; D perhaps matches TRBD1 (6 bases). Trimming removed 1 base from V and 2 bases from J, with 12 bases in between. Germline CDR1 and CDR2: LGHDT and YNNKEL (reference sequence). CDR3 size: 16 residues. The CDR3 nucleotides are TGTGCCAGCAGCCAAGTTGCAGGGACACCCTACAATGAGCAGTTCTTC. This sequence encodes CASSQVAGTPYNEQFF.

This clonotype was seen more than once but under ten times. In nucleotides, the CDR3 is TGTGCCAGCTCTACGGACTCCTCTAGCAATCAGCCCCAGCATTTT. It codes for CASSTDSSSNQPQHF. The chain employs TRBV2 and TRBJ1-5, with D unclear. Trimming stripped 8 bases from V and 0 bases from J, with 14 bases between. The CDR3 contains 15 residues. CDR1 is SNHLY and CDR2 is FYNNEI in the germline V gene. The full variable domain, its missing parts supplied by reference TRBV2 and TRBJ1-5, is EPEVTQTPSHQVTQMGQEVILRCVPISNHLYFYWYRQILGQKVEFLVSFYNNEISEKSEIFDDQFSVERPDGSNFTLKIRSTKLEDSAMYFCASSTDSSSNQPQHFGDGTRLSIL.

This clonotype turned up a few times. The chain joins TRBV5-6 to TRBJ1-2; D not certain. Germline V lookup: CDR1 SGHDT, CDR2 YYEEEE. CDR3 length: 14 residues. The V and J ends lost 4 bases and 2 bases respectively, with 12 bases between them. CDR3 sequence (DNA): TGTGCCAGCAGCACGACGGACGGAAACTATGGCTACACCTTC. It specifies CASSTTDGNYGYTF.

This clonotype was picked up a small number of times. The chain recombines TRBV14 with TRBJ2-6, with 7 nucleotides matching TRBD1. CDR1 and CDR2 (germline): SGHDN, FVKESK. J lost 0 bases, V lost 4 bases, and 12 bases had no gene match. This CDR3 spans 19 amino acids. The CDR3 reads CASSPMSRTGFSGANVLTF. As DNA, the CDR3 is TGTGCCAGCAGCCCCATGTCGAGGACAGGCTTCTCTGGGGCCAACGTCCTGACTTTC.

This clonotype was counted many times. Here the CDR3 reads CASSLRGTVMNTEAFF. In DNA, the CDR3 is TGCGCCAGCAGCTTGCGGGGGACAGTTATGAACACTGAAGCTTTCTTT. The genes are TRBV5-1 and TRBJ1-1, with 7 bases that match TRBD1. There are 16 residues in the CDR3. CDR1 SGHRS and CDR2 YFSETQ come from the germline V gene. J lost 0 bases, V lost 1 base, and 6 bases had no gene match.

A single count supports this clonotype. Written as DNA, the CDR3 is TGTGCCAGCATTTCCCGCTTCACAGATACGCAGTATTTT. Its protein product is CASISRFTDTQYF. The V call is TRBV6-5, the J call TRBJ2-3, with no clear D. V was pared by 7 bases and J by 2 bases, with 10 bases between. This CDR3 contains 13 residues. The germline V gene has CDR1 MNHEY and CDR2 SVGAGI.

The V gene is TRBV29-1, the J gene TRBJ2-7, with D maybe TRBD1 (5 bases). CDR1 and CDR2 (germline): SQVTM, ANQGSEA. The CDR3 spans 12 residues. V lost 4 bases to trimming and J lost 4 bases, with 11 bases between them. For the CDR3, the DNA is TGCAGCGTTGGGAACAGGAGATACGAGCAGTACTTC. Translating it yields CSVGNRRYEQYF.

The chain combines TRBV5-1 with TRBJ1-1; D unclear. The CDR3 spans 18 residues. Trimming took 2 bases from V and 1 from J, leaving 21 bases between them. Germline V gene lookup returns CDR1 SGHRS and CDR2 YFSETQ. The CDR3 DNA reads TGCGCCAGCAGCTTTGGCGGGCCGGCCCCTCTTAGGAACACTGAAGCTTTCTTT. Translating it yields CASSFGGPAPLRNTEAFF.

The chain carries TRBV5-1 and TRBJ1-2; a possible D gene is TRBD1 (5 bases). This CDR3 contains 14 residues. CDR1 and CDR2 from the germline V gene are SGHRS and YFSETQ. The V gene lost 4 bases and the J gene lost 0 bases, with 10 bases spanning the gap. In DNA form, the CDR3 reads TGCGCCAGCAGCCCGGGACTGACTAACTATGGCTACACCTTC. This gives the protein CASSPGLTNYGYTF.

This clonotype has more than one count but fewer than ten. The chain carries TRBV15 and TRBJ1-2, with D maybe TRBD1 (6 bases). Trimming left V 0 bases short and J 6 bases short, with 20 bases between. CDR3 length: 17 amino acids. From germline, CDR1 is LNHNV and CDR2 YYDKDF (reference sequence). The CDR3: CATSRDRTIGGENGYTF. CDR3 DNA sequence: TGTGCCACCAGCAGAGATCGTACGATCGGGGGCGAGAATGGCTACACCTTC.

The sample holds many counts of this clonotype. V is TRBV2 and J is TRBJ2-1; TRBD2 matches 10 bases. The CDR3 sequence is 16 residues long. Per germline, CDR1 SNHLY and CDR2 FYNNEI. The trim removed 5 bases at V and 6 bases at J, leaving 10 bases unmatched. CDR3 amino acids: CASSWIGSGGANEQFF. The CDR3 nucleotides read TGTGCCAGCAGTTGGATTGGGAGCGGGGGGGCCAATGAGCAGTTCTTC.

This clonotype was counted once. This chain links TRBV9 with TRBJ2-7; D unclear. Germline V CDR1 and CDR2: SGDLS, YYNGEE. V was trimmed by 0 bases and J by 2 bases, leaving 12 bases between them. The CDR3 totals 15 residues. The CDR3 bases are TGTGCCAGCAGCGTAGGGGCTAGTGGAACCTACGAGCAGTACTTC. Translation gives CASSVGASGTYEQYF.